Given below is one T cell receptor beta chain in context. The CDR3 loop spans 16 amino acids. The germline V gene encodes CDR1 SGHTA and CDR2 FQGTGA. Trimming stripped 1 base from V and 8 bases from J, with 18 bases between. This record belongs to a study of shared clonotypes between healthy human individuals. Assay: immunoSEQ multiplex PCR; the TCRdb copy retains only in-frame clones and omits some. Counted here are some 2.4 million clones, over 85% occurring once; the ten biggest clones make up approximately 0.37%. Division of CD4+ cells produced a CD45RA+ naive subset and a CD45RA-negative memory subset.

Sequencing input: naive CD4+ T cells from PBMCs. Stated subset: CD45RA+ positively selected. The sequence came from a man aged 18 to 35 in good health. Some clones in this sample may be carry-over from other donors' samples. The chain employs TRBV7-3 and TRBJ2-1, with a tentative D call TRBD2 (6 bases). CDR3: CASSLMAGRVKDEQFF. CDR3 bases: TGTGCCAGCAGCTTAATGGCGGGACGCGTTAAAGATGAGCAGTTCTTC.